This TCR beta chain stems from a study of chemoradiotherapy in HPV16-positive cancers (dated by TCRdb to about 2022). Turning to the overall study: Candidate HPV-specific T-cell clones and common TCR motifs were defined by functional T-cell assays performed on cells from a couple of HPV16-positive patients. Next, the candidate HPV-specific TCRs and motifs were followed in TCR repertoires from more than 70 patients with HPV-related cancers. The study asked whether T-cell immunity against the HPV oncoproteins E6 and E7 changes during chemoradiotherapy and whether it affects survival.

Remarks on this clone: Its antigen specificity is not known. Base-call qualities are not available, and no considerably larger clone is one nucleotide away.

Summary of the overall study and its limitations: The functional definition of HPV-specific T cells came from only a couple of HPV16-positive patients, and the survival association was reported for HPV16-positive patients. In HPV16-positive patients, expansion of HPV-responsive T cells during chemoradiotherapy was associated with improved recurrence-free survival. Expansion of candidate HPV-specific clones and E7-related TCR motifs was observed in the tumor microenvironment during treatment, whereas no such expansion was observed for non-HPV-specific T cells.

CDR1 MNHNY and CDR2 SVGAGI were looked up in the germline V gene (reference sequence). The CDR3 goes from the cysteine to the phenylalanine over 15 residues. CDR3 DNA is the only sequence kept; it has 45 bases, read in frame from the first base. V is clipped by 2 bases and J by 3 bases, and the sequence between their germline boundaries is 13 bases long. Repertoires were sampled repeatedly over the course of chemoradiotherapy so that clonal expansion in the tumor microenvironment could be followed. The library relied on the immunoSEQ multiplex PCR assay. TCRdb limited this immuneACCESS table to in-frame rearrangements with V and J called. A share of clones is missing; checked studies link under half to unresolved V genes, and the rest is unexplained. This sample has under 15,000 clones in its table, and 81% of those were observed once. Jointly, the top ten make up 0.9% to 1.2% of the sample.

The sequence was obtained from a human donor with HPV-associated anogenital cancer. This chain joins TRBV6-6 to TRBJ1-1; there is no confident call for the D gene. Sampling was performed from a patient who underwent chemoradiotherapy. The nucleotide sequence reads TGTGCCAGCAGTTACGACGGGGTCTTATACACTGAAGCTTTCTTT. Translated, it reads CASSYDGVLYTEAFF.